What follows are 19 T cell receptor beta chains derived from one specimen sequenced in a study of blood T cell repertoires in COVID-19. Assay: immunoSEQ multiplex PCR; the TCRdb copy retains only in-frame clones and omits some. The table has 280,000 or so clones, around 90% seen once; the top ten hold 6% to 7%. The sequencing input was PBMCs or T cells enriched from blood (not recorded which). All receptors derive from a woman in her thirties or forties who had recovered from COVID-19.

For this clone: Different DNA sequences within this sample yield the same CDR3. The rearrangement joins TRBV28 to TRBJ2-7, with D possibly matching TRBD2 (7 bases). This CDR3 spans 14 amino acids. The V end lost 2 bases, the J end lost 2 bases, and 10 bases lay between the germline ends. The germline CDR1 and CDR2 sequences are MDHEN and SYDVKM. This chain's CDR3 is CASSLGGAPYEQYF. The CDR3 nucleotides are TGTGCCAGCAGTTTAGGGGGGGCCCCCTACGAGCAGTACTTC. The entire variable domain, with the rest obtained from reference TRBV28 and TRBJ2-7, is as follows: DVKVTQSSRYLVKRTGEKVFLECVQDMDHENMFWYRQDPGLGLRLIYFSYDVKMKEKGDIPEGYSVSREKKERFSLILESASTNQTSMYLCASSLGGAPYEQYFGPGTRLTVT.

The rearrangement links TRBV7-9 to TRBJ2-1; 8 bases map to TRBD2. V was clipped by 8 bases and J by 5 bases; unmatched bases: 5. This CDR3 has 13 amino acids. Germline V lookup: CDR1 SEHNR, CDR2 FQNEAQ (reference sequence). The CDR3 loop reads CASLAGPNNEQFF. The CDR3 nucleotides read TGTGCCAGCCTAGCGGGCCCTAACAATGAGCAGTTCTTC.

The rearrangement links TRBV24-1 to TRBJ2-1; 8 nucleotides align to TRBD2. The CDR3 is 18 residues long. Per germline, CDR1 KGHDR and CDR2 SFDVKD. The V and J ends lost 3 bases and 6 bases, in that order; junction bases with no gene match: 15. CDR3 DNA sequence: TGTGCCACCAGTGATAGTCTGAAACCCGGGACTAGAGGCAATGAGCAGTTCTTC. Amino acid sequence: CATSDSLKPGTRGNEQFF.

The V gene is TRBV30, the J gene TRBJ2-7, with 8 positions matching TRBD1. This CDR3 has 14 amino acids. Per the germline V gene, CDR1 is GTSNPN and CDR2 is SVGIG (reference sequence). V lost 1 base to trimming and J lost 3 bases; unmatched junction nucleotides: 5. DNA of the CDR3: TGTGCCTGGAGTGAAGACAGGGGAATCTACGAGCAGTACTTC. Translating gives CAWSEDRGIYEQYF.

V gene TRBV23-1 combines with J gene TRBJ1-6, with D possibly matching TRBD1 (5 bases). TRBV23-1 belongs to the ORF category, with a function that is uncertain. This CDR3 has 17 amino acids. Trimming took off 4 bases at V and 7 bases at J, with 20 bases between the two ends. The CDR3 sequence is CASSPVGADAGNSPLHF. CDR3 nucleotide sequence: TGCGCCAGCAGTCCCGTTGGGGCGGACGCTGGGAATTCACCCCTCCACTTT.

The chain has TRBV28 and TRBJ2-1; weak D call: TRBD2 (6 bases). Trimming took off 7 bases at V and 6 bases at J, with 31 bases between the two ends. The CDR3 has 19 residues. Per germline, CDR1 MDHEN and CDR2 SYDVKM. The CDR3 bases are TGTGCCAGCACCTCCGAGAAGGTGGTAGGGACTTACAATCGCAATGAGCAGTTCTTC. This encodes CASTSEKVVGTYNRNEQFF.

V and J are TRBV3-1 (or the pseudogene TRBV3-2) and TRBJ2-7; possible D gene TRBD1, 5 bases. Trimming pared 7 bases from V and 2 bases from J, leaving 24 bases between. This CDR3 is built from 17 residues. CDR1 LGHDT and CDR2 YNNKEL come from the germline V gene (reference sequence). CDR3: CASIIKGWGGLTYEQYF. The CDR3 region has the DNA TGTGCCAGCATAATCAAGGGATGGGGCGGTCTTACCTACGAGCAGTACTTC.

The chain employs TRBV6-2 or TRBV6-3 and TRBJ2-1; the match to TRBD2 covers 8 bases. The length of the CDR3 is 15 residues. V gave up 6 bases and J gave up 10 bases; unmatched junction bases: 14. The germline V gene has CDR1 MNHEY and CDR2 SVGEGT. CDR3 residues: CASSPSGSARREQFF. CDR3 DNA: TGTGCCAGCAGCCCGAGCGGGAGTGCGAGGCGGGAGCAGTTCTTC.

The chain combines TRBV5-8 with TRBJ2-1; D remains unclear. CDR1 and CDR2 (germline): SGHTS, YDEGEE. The CDR3 has 11 amino acids. Trimming stripped 7 bases from V and 4 bases from J, with 6 bases between. The CDR3 spells CASHIYNEQFF. CDR3 bases: TGTGCCAGCCACATATACAATGAGCAGTTCTTC.

The gene calls are TRBV6-5 and TRBJ1-2; D is perhaps TRBD1 (5 bases). Germline values: CDR1 MNHEY, CDR2 SVGAGI. The CDR3 loop spans 12 amino acids. V was clipped by 6 bases and J by 8 bases, with 13 bases between them. CDR3 in DNA: TGTGCCAGCAGCTTTGCAGGGTGGGGCTACACCTTC. Protein product: CASSFAGWGYTF.

The chain joins TRBV12-2 to TRBJ2-7; the DNA was not used to check the table's D call, TRBD1. TRBV12-2 is classified as a pseudogene. The CDR3 sequence is 14 residues long. The CDR3, as DNA: TGTGCAAGTCGCCAGGGACAGGGGCAATACGAGCAGTACTTC. Translating it yields CASRQGQGQYEQYF.

The rearrangement uses TRBV7-9 and TRBJ2-7, with unresolved D. The CDR3 spans 13 residues. Trimming stripped 6 bases from V and 1 base from J, with 10 bases between. CDR1 is SEHNR and CDR2 is FQNEAQ in the germline V gene (reference sequence). Here the CDR3 reads CASRTVNSYEQYF. CDR3 DNA sequence: TGTGCCAGCAGGACTGTCAATTCCTACGAGCAGTACTTC. Together with reference TRBV7-9 and TRBJ2-7, the CDR3 gives the full variable domain: DTGVSQNPRHKITKRGQNVTFRCDPISEHNRLYWYRQTLGQGPEFLTYFQNEAQLEKSRLLSDRFSAERPKGSFSTLEIQRTEQGDSAMYLCASRTVNSYEQYFGPGTRLTVT.

The chain has TRBV19 and TRBJ2-3; no firm D call. This CDR3 spans 13 amino acids. The germline CDR1 and CDR2 sequences are LNHDA and SQIVND (reference sequence). The ends were cut back, 5 bases at V and 4 bases at J, with 10 bases in the middle. The chain's CDR3 is CASSGQLADTQYF. As DNA, the CDR3 is TGTGCCAGTAGTGGGCAACTCGCAGATACGCAGTATTTT. Full variable domain (outside the CDR3, taken from reference TRBV19 and TRBJ2-3): DGGITQSPKYLFRKEGQNVTLSCEQNLNHDAMYWYRQDPGQGLRLIYYSQIVNDFQKGDIAEGYSVSREKKESFPLTVTSAQKNPTAFYLCASSGQLADTQYFGPGTRLTVL.

The chain uses TRBV28 and TRBJ2-2; TRBD2 might be the D (6 bases). V lost 8 bases to trimming and J lost 0 bases, with 19 bases between them. This CDR3 comprises 17 residues. CDR1 and CDR2 from the germline V gene are MDHEN and SYDVKM. Here the CDR3 reads CASGPAGASANTGELFF. The CDR3 DNA sequence: TGTGCCAGCGGCCCCGCCGGTGCTAGCGCGAACACCGGGGAGCTGTTTTTT. The variable domain in full, completed from reference TRBV28 and TRBJ2-2, reads DVKVTQSSRYLVKRTGEKVFLECVQDMDHENMFWYRQDPGLGLRLIYFSYDVKMKEKGDIPEGYSVSREKKERFSLILESASTNQTSMYLCASGPAGASANTGELFFGEGSRLTVL.

The CDR3: CASSPDRVEGYTF. The CDR3 nucleotides are TGTGCCAGCTCACCCGACAGGGTAGAGGGCTACACCTTC. The chain carries TRBV18 and TRBJ1-2, with 7 nucleotides matching TRBD1. The CDR3 runs to 13 residues. V was pared by 3 bases and J by 8 bases, with 6 bases of the junction left unmatched. The V gene's germline CDR1 is KGHSH and CDR2 LQKENI. The full variable domain, with the rest looked up from reference TRBV18 and TRBJ1-2, is NAGVMQNPRHLVRRRGQEARLRCSPMKGHSHVYWYRQLPEEGLKFMVYLQKENIIDESGMPKERFSAEFPKEGPSILRIQQVVRGDSAAYFCASSPDRVEGYTFGSGTRLTVV.

This chain connects TRBV24-1 to TRBJ2-2; TRBD1 matches 12 bases. The CDR3 length is 20 residues. The germline V gene encodes CDR1 KGHDR and CDR2 SFDVKD. With V trimmed by 5 bases and J by 7 bases, 19 bases remained unmatched. The CDR3 is CATSARGQGARGRADGELFF. The CDR3 DNA follows: TGTGCCACCAGTGCTAGGGGACAGGGGGCCCGCGGGAGGGCCGACGGGGAGCTGTTTTTT.

CDR3 loop: CASSSLNPGISPLHF. The CDR3 nucleotides are TGCGCCAGCAGCTCCTTGAACCCAGGCATTTCACCCCTCCACTTT. The rearrangement uses TRBV5-1 and TRBJ1-6; D gene ambiguous. The germline gives CDR1 SGHRS, CDR2 YFSETQ. This CDR3 has 15 amino acids. V lost 3 bases and J 9 bases, leaving 16 bases between the germline ends.

This clone was picked up one time. This sequence joins TRBV29-1 and TRBJ2-7; TRBD2 agrees at 9 bases. J lost 3 bases, V lost 3 bases, and 6 bases had no gene match. Per germline, CDR1 SQVTM and CDR2 ANQGSEA. The CDR3 has 14 amino acids. Written as DNA, the CDR3 is TGCAGCGTTGAGGCTAGCGGGACTATCTACGAGCAGTACTTC. It encodes CSVEASGTIYEQYF.

The chain is built from TRBV11-2 and TRBJ1-6; possibly TRBD1 for D (5 bases). Trimming pared 2 bases from V and 4 bases from J, leaving 6 bases between. The CDR3 has 14 residues. CDR1 SGHAT and CDR2 FQNNGV come from the germline V gene. CDR3 coding DNA: TGTGCCAGCAGCTTACGGGGGTATAATTCACCCCTCCACTTT. Translating gives CASSLRGYNSPLHF.